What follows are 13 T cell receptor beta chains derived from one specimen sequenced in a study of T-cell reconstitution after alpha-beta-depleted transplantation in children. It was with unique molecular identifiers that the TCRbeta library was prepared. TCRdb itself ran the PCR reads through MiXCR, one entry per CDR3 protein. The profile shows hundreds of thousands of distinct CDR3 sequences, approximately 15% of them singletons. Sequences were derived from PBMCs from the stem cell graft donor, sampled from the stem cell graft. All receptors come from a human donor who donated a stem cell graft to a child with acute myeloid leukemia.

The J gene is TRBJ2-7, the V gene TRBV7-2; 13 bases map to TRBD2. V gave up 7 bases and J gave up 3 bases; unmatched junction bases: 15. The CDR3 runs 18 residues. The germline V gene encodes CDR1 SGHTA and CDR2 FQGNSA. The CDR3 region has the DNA TGTGCCAGCACCCAAGAAGGCTCGGGACTAGCGGGGCTCTACGAGCAGTACTTC. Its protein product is CASTQEGSGLAGLYEQYF.

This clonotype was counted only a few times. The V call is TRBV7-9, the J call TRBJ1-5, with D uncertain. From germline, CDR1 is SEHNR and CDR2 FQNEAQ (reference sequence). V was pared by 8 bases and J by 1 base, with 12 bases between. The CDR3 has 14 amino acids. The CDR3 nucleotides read TGTGCCAGCGATTCAGCCGAGAGCAATCAGCCCCAGCATTTT. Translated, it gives CASDSAESNQPQHF.

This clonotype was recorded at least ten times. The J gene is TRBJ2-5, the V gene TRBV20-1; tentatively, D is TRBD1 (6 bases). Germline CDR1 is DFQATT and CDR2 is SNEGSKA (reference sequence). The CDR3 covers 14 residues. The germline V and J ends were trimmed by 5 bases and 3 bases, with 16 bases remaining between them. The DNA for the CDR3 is TGCAGTGCTGCTAGGGGGTCGGGGAAAGAGACCCAGTACTTC. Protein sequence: CSAARGSGKETQYF.

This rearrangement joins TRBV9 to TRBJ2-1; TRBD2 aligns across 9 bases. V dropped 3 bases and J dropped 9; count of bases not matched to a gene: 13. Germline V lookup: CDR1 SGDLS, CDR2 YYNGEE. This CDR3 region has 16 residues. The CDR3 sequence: CASSARTAGGFGEQFF. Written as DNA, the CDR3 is TGTGCCAGCAGCGCCCGGACGGCGGGGGGGTTCGGTGAGCAGTTCTTC.

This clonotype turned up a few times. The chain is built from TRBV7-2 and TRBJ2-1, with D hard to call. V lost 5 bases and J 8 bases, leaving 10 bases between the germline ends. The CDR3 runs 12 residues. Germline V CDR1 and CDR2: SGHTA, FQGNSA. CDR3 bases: TGTGCCAGCAGCCAAGGCAGCCATGAGCAGTTCTTC. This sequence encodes CASSQGSHEQFF.

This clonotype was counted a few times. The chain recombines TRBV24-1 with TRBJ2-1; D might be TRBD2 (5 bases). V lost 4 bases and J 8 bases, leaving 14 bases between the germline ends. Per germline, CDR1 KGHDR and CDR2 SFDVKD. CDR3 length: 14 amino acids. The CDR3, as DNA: TGTGCCACCAGTGAGAGGGTTTCGGTGCATGAGCAGTTCTTC. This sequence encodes CATSERVSVHEQFF.

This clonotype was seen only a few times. CDR3 protein: CSARIPLGQVYNEQFF. CDR3 DNA sequence: TGCAGTGCTAGAATACCTCTAGGACAGGTATACAATGAGCAGTTCTTC. V is TRBV20-1 and J is TRBJ2-1, with 7 positions matching TRBD1. The germline CDR1 and CDR2 sequences are DFQATT and SNEGSKA (reference sequence). The CDR3 is 16 amino acids. J gave up 4 bases and V 2 bases, and 11 bases lay outside the gene matches.

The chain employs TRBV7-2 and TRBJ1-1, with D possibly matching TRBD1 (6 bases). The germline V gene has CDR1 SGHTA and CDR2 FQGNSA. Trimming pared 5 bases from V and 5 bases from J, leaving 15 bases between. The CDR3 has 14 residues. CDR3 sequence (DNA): TGTGCCAGCAGCCGGGTCCTTCAGGGGACTGAAGCTTTCTTT. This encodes CASSRVLQGTEAFF.

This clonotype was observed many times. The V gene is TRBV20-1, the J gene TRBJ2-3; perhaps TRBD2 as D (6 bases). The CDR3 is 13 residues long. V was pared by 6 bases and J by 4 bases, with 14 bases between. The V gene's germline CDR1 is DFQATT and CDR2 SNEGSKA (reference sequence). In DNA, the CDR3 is TGCAGTGCCTCGCGCGGGGTCCCAGATACGCAGTATTTT. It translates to CSASRGVPDTQYF.

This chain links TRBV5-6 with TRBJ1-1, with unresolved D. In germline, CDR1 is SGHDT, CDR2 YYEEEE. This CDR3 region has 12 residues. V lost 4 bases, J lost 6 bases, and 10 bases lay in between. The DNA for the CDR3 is TGTGCCAGCAGCGGGATGAGCCCTGAAGCTTTCTTT. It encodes CASSGMSPEAFF.

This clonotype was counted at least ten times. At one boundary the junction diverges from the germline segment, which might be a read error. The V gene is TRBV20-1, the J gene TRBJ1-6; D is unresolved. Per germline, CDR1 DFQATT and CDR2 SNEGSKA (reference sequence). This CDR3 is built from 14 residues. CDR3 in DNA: TGCAGTGCTAGAGATCGGGCTGAGTGGGCAGTCCCTCATTTT. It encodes CSARDRAEWAVPHF.

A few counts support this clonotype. The CDR3 loop is CSVVRGGTEAFF. CDR3 nucleotide sequence: TGCAGCGTTGTGAGAGGAGGGACTGAAGCTTTCTTT. V and J are TRBV29-1 and TRBJ1-1; D gene ambiguous. CDR3 length equals 12 residues. The V end lost 4 bases, the J end lost 5 bases, and 11 bases lay between the germline ends. Germline values: CDR1 SQVTM, CDR2 ANQGSEA.

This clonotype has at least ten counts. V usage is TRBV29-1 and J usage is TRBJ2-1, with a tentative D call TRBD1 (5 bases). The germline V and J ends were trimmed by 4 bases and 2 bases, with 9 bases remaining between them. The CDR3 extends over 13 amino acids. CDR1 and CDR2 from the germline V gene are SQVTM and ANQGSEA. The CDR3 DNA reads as TGCAGCGTTGTCCAGGGCCCCTACAATGAGCAGTTCTTC. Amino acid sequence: CSVVQGPYNEQFF.